This T cell receptor beta chain comes out of a study of T cell responses to AZD1222 COVID-19 vaccine. V lost 3 bases and J lost 3, with 14 bases in between. Germline V CDR1 and CDR2: WNHNN, SYGVQD (reference sequence). This CDR3 spans 15 amino acids. A remark on this clone: Its antigen is unknown. The same CDR3 arises from other DNA sequences in this sample as well.

Whole-study findings and limits: Dominant CD4 TCR responses targeted spike regions 160-218 and 743-854. Only 5 or 6 AZD1222 recipients tested seropositive at baseline. The study sampled repertoires only after the peak T cell response.

Libraries were prepared by immunoSEQ multiplex PCR; TCRdb keeps only in-frame clonotypes and omits some of them. The sample records about 150,000 clones, roughly 88% being singletons. This material consisted of peripheral blood, taken on day 0 of AZD1222 vaccination. This sequence originates from an adult in good health. The rearrangement links TRBV10-1 to TRBJ1-1; no reliable D call. CDR3 in DNA: TGCGCCAGCAGTGATTACGCCCTGGGAGACACTGAAGCTTTCTTT. Translating it yields CASSDYALGDTEAFF.